This T cell receptor (beta chain) comes out of a study of beta chain features in type 1 diabetes. Study-level findings and limits: Shorter templates might be favored by PCR, and equally so in patients and in controls. Moderately but significantly shorter TCRB CDR3s were found in Type 1 diabetes patients in all four CD4+ subsets.

In regard to this clone: What it binds is not known.

Markers CD45RO/CCR7/CD25/CD127/CD95/CD27 served to sort CD4+ naive, central memory, regulatory and stem cell-like memory cells. Purities in excess of 98% were seen in all sorted populations. Reverse transcription of all isolated RNA meant that expressed TCRB transcripts were sequenced. The repertoire was sequenced with immunoSEQ multiplex PCR; TCRdb's copy has only in-frame clones and lacks some. Altogether 300,000 or so clones are present, 14% being singletons, with the ten largest covering approximately 0.015%. The ends were cut back, 5 bases at V and 2 bases at J, with 10 bases in the middle. The germline V gene encodes CDR1 SGHVS and CDR2 FQNEAQ. This CDR3 comprises 14 residues.

The rearrangement links TRBV7-8 to TRBJ2-1; a possible D gene is TRBD2 (6 bases). The receptor was isolated from a man aged 30 to 39 with type 1 diabetes. The sequenced sample was naive CD4+ T cells from blood. CDR3 protein: CASSITGAYNEQFF. CDR3 nucleotides: TGTGCCAGCAGCATAACGGGAGCCTACAATGAGCAGTTCTTC.